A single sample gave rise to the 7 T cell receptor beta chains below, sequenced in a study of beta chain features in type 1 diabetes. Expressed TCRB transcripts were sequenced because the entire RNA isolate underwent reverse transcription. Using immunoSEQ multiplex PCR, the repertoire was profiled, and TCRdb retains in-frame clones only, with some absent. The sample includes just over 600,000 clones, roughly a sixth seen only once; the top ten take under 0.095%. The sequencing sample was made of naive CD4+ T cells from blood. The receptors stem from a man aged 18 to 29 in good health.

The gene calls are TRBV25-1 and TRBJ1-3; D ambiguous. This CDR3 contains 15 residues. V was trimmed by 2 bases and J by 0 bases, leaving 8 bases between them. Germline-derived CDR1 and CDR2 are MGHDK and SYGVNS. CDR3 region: CASSEGSYSGNTIYF. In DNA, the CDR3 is TGTGCCAGCAGTGAAGGGTCTTACTCTGGAAACACCATATATTTT.

This chain's CDR3 is CASSLRSGSSYNEQFF. For the CDR3, the DNA is TGTGCCAGCAGTTTGAGAAGCGGGAGCTCCTACAATGAGCAGTTCTTC. The chain combines TRBV28 with TRBJ2-1; TRBD2 aligns across 8 bases. This CDR3 region has 16 residues. Germline lookup yields CDR1 MDHEN and CDR2 SYDVKM. The junction had 4 bases not matched to a gene; V was cut back by 3 bases and J by 0 bases.

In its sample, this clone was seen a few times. The CDR3 here is CASSQGTGVLTQYF. CDR3 DNA sequence: TGTGCCAGCAGCCAAGGGACGGGAGTTTTGACCCAGTACTTC. The rearrangement uses TRBV6-5 and TRBJ2-5; D might be TRBD2 (6 bases). The V and J ends lost 6 bases and 7 bases respectively, with 18 bases between them. CDR1 is MNHEY, CDR2 SVGAGI, per germline. The length of the CDR3 is 14 residues.

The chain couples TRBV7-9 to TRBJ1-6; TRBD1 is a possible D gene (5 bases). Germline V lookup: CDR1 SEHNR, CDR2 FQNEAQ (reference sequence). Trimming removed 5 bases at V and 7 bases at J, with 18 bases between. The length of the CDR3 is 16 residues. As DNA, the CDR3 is TGTGCCAGCAGCCTACAAGGTGGAGGGACCAATTCACCCCTCCACTTT. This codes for CASSLQGGGTNSPLHF.

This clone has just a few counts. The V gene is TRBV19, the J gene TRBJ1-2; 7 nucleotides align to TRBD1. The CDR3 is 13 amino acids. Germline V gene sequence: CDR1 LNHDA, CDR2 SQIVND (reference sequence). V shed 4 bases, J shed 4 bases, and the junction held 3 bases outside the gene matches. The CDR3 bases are TGTGCCAGTAGTAGCCGGGACAGCTATGGCTACACCTTC. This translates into CASSSRDSYGYTF.

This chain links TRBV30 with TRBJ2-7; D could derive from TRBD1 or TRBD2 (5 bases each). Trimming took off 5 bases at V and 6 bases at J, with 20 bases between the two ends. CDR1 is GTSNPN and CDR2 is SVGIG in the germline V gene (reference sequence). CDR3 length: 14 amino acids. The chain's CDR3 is CAWATRGIFGEQYF. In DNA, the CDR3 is TGTGCCTGGGCTACACGGGGCATATTCGGCGAGCAGTACTTC.

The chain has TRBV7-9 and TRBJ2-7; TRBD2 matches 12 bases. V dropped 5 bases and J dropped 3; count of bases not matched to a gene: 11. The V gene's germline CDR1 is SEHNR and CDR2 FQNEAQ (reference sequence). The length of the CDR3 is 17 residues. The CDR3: CASSPRPPSGRVYEQYF. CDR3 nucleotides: TGTGCCAGCAGCCCCAGACCCCCTAGCGGGAGGGTCTACGAGCAGTACTTC.